Below are 30 T cell receptor beta chains sequenced from a single sample in a study of cytomegalovirus exposure and HLA in healthy donors. PCR employed 60 Vbeta and 13 Jbeta primers. Using immunoSEQ multiplex PCR, the repertoire was profiled, and TCRdb retains in-frame clones only, with some absent. The sample includes 100,000 to 130,000 clones, 60% to 80% seen only once; the top ten take approximately 2.2%. The specimen sequenced was PBMCs. The origin of the receptors is a young man in good health and CMV-seronegative.

CDR3 residues: CASSEGTSGGLATNTGELFF. CDR3 in DNA: TGTGCCAGCAGTGAAGGGACTAGCGGGGGCTTAGCTACGAACACCGGGGAGCTGTTTTTT. The chain links TRBV2 to TRBJ2-2; TRBD2 matches at 13 bases. Per the germline V gene, CDR1 is SNHLY and CDR2 is FYNNEI. This CDR3 has 20 amino acids. Trimming took 1 base from V and 0 from J; bases not matched to a gene: 8.

The chain's CDR3 is CASSPAGGMADTQYF. CDR3 sequence (DNA): TGTGCCAGCAGCCCAGCAGGGGGAATGGCAGATACGCAGTATTTT. V and J are TRBV7-8 and TRBJ2-3; 7 nucleotides agree with TRBD1. The junction had 9 bases not matched to a gene; V was cut back by 5 bases and J by 4 bases. Looked up from germline, CDR1 is SGHVS and CDR2 is FQNEAQ. CDR3 length equals 15 residues.

J is TRBJ1-2 and V is TRBV5-1; a weak D match, TRBD1 (5 bases). The CDR3 runs to 14 residues. The V gene's germline CDR1 is SGHRS and CDR2 YFSETQ. V lost 0 bases and J 2 bases, leaving 8 bases between the germline ends. CDR3 amino acids: CASSLVRANYGYTF. DNA of the CDR3: TGCGCCAGCAGCTTGGTCAGGGCAAACTATGGCTACACCTTC.

The genes are TRBV7-9 and TRBJ1-4, with a tentative D call TRBD1 (6 bases). The ends were cut back, 5 bases at V and 5 bases at J, with 15 bases in the middle. This CDR3 region has 15 residues. The germline gives CDR1 SEHNR, CDR2 FQNEAQ (reference sequence). CDR3 loop: CASSLGTGKNEKLFF. Here the CDR3 DNA reads TGTGCCAGCAGCCTGGGCACAGGGAAAAATGAAAAACTGTTTTTT. The variable domain in full, with the rest retrieved from reference TRBV7-9 and TRBJ1-4, is DTGVSQNPRHKITKRGQNVTFRCDPISEHNRLYWYRQTLGQGPEFLTYFQNEAQLEKSRLLSDRFSAERPKGSFSTLEIQRTEQGDSAMYLCASSLGTGKNEKLFFGSGTQLSVL.

The rearrangement joins TRBV6-4 to TRBJ2-1; TRBD1 is a possible D gene (6 bases). Germline lookup yields CDR1 MRHNA and CDR2 SNTAGT. The CDR3 length is 13 residues. V dropped 6 bases and J dropped 5 bases, with 11 bases sitting between them. Here the CDR3 DNA reads TGTGCCAGCAGATCGGACAGAGACAATGAGCAGTTCTTC. Encoded protein: CASRSDRDNEQFF.

The chain carries TRBV7-6 and TRBJ2-2, with D possibly matching TRBD1 (6 bases). Trimming took 0 bases from V and 2 from J, leaving 7 bases between them. CDR3 length equals 15 residues. Germline V gene lookup returns CDR1 SGHVS and CDR2 FNYEAQ. CDR3 sequence (DNA): TGTGCCAGCAGCTTAGCGGGGGCCAACACCGGGGAGCTGTTTTTT. It translates to CASSLAGANTGELFF.

This clone was recorded once. The junction differs from germline at one of its ends, possibly a read error. This chain links TRBV6-6 with TRBJ2-1; D gene uncertain. The CDR3 contains 11 residues. CDR1 and CDR2 from the germline V gene are MNHNY and SVGAGI (reference sequence). The CDR3 loop is CASSNGVTRVF. CDR3 bases: TGTGCCAGCAGTAATGGAGTCACCCGGGTCTTC.

The chain couples TRBV5-1 to TRBJ1-1, with TRBD1 matching over 7 bases. The germline V gene has CDR1 SGHRS and CDR2 YFSETQ. The CDR3 spans 15 residues. With 4 bases clipped from V and 1 base from J, the junction kept 7 bases outside the gene matches. CDR3 loop: CASSPRTGANTEAFF. CDR3 DNA sequence: TGCGCCAGCAGCCCCAGGACAGGAGCGAACACTGAAGCTTTCTTT. The whole variable domain, filled in from reference TRBV5-1 and TRBJ1-1, reads KAGVTQTPRYLIKTRGQQVTLSCSPISGHRSVSWYQQTPGQGLQFLFEYFSETQRNKGNFPGRFSGRQFSNSRSEMNVSTLELGDSALYLCASSPRTGANTEAFFGQGTRLTVV.

V usage is TRBV6-5 and J usage is TRBJ2-2, with D possibly being TRBD2 (6 bases). The CDR3 runs to 12 residues. V lost 8 bases to trimming and J lost 4 bases, with 8 bases between them. Germline V gives CDR1 MNHEY, CDR2 SVGAGI. For the CDR3, the DNA is TGTGCCAGCGGAGCGGGCACCGGGGAGCTGTTTTTT. Amino acid sequence: CASGAGTGELFF.

This chain uses TRBV19 with TRBJ2-3, with D perhaps matching TRBD2 (5 bases). The CDR3 has 16 residues. Germline CDR1 LNHDA, CDR2 SQIVND (reference sequence). V was cut by 1 base and J by 0 bases, with 11 bases left in between. CDR3 amino acids: CASSIAGSFSTDTQYF. CDR3 DNA: TGTGCCAGTAGTATAGCGGGGTCCTTTAGCACAGATACGCAGTATTTT.

The chain has TRBV19 and TRBJ1-2; 9 bases fit TRBD1. Trimming removed 6 bases from V and 14 bases from J; junction bases left unmatched: 19. CDR3 length: 15 residues. Germline loops: CDR1 LNHDA, CDR2 SQIVND (reference sequence). This CDR3 reads CASRSTGTGQNPRTF. DNA for the CDR3: TGTGCCAGTAGGAGTACCGGGACAGGGCAGAATCCTAGGACCTTC.

The table lists this clone with a few counts. CDR3 region: CASSSPTGYEQYF. The CDR3 DNA follows: TGTGCCAGCAGCTCCCCGACAGGGTACGAGCAGTACTTC. V and J are TRBV6-5 and TRBJ2-7; the match to TRBD1 covers 7 bases. The CDR3 covers 13 residues. Germline V gene data show CDR1 as MNHEY and CDR2 as SVGAGI. Trimming at V came to 6 bases and at J to 4 bases, leaving 6 bases not matched to a gene.

This chain links TRBV6-1 with TRBJ1-5; D remains ambiguous. The germline V gene encodes CDR1 MNHNS and CDR2 SASEGT. V lost 1 base and J lost 7, with 11 bases in between. This CDR3 comprises 14 residues. CDR3 sequence: CASSEVQVVQPQHF. The CDR3, as DNA: TGTGCCAGCAGTGAAGTCCAGGTTGTCCAGCCCCAGCATTTT.

The rearrangement uses TRBV5-1 and TRBJ2-1, with D perhaps matching TRBD2 (7 bases). The CDR3 has 15 residues. Per the germline V gene, CDR1 is SGHRS and CDR2 is YFSETQ. V lost 2 bases, J lost 9 bases, and 18 bases lay in between. CDR3 bases: TGCGCCAGCAGCTTAGGGGGGGCCCCGACCAGTGAGCAGTTCTTC. It translates to CASSLGGAPTSEQFF.

This chain connects TRBV18 to TRBJ1-2; D is possibly TRBD1 (5 bases). This CDR3 has 14 amino acids. CDR1 and CDR2 from the germline V gene are KGHSH and LQKENI. The germline V and J ends were trimmed by 6 bases and 8 bases, with 19 bases remaining between them. The CDR3, as DNA: TGTGCCAGCTCCCGAGCCGACAGTGTCGAGGGCTACACCTTC. Protein: CASSRADSVEGYTF.

A few counts support this clone. This chain connects TRBV4-1 to TRBJ1-1, with 9 nucleotides matching TRBD1. Trimming at V came to 2 bases and at J to 11 bases, leaving 6 bases not matched to a gene. The CDR3 contains 13 residues. Germline V gene data show CDR1 as MGHRA and CDR2 as YSYEKL. The CDR3 nucleotides are TGCGCCAGCAGCCAACGACAGGGGGAGTTGGCTTTCTTT. As protein: CASSQRQGELAFF.

The chain recombines TRBV7-6 with TRBJ1-1; a weak D match, TRBD1 (5 bases). Trimming stripped 3 bases from V and 6 bases from J, with 17 bases between. This CDR3 is built from 15 residues. Germline CDR1 reads SGHVS; CDR2 reads FNYEAQ. CDR3 residues: CASSLGGGGSPEAFF. Written as DNA, the CDR3 is TGTGCCAGCAGCTTGGGTGGGGGGGGGTCCCCTGAAGCTTTCTTT.

This chain uses TRBV29-1 with TRBJ2-1; 12 bases map to TRBD2. The CDR3 is made up of 15 amino acids. Germline V gives CDR1 SQVTM, CDR2 ANQGSEA. V shed 3 bases, J shed 5 bases, and the junction held 5 bases outside the gene matches. CDR3 DNA sequence: TGCAGCGTTGAGTCTAGCGGGGGGGCTAACAATGAGCAGTTCTTC. Encoded protein: CSVESSGGANNEQFF.

Points on this clone: Additional DNA sequences in this sample encode the identical CDR3. This chain joins TRBV19 and TRBJ1-5; 11 positions match TRBD1. The CDR3 runs 15 residues. Losses at the gene ends were 4 bases for V and 7 bases for J; bases not matched to a gene: 6. Per the germline V gene, CDR1 is LNHDA and CDR2 is SQIVND (reference sequence). CDR3 sequence reads: CASSTGTGGGQPQHF. CDR3 sequence (DNA): TGTGCCAGTAGTACCGGGACAGGGGGGGGCCAGCCCCAGCATTTT.

The chain links TRBV7-3 to TRBJ1-6; D uncertain. The CDR3 has 15 amino acids. Germline CDR1 SGHTA, CDR2 FQGTGA. Trimming left V 0 bases short and J 9 bases short, with 12 bases between. Here the CDR3 reads CASSLTGSGSSPLHF. The CDR3 DNA follows: TGTGCCAGCAGCTTAACCGGAAGCGGGAGTTCACCCCTCCACTTT.

As to this clone: Germline is not matched at one junction end, which may reflect a read error. The chain employs TRBV5-5 and TRBJ2-7; 7 bases map to TRBD1. Germline V gene data show CDR1 as SGHKS and CDR2 as YYEKEE (reference sequence). This CDR3 contains 14 residues. The CDR3: CACSLGQPPYEQYF. The CDR3 bases are TGTGCCTGCAGCTTGGGACAGCCCCCCTACGAGCAGTACTTC.

The chain carries TRBV27 and TRBJ1-6, with D perhaps TRBD1 (6 bases). Trimming stripped 3 bases from V and 7 bases from J, with 16 bases between. Germline V lookup: CDR1 MNHEY, CDR2 SMNVEV (reference sequence). CDR3 size: 16 residues. Here the CDR3 reads CASSFALTGQNSPLHF. Written as DNA, the CDR3 is TGTGCCAGCAGTTTTGCCCTTACAGGGCAAAATTCACCCCTCCACTTT.

This chain joins TRBV19 and TRBJ1-1; 7 positions match TRBD1. V shed 7 bases, J shed 1 base, and the junction held 6 bases outside the gene matches. This CDR3 has 14 amino acids. Per germline, CDR1 LNHDA and CDR2 SQIVND (reference sequence). The CDR3 spells CASTPGQTNTEAFF. CDR3 DNA sequence: TGTGCCAGTACCCCGGGACAGACGAACACTGAAGCTTTCTTT.

The genes are TRBV28 and TRBJ1-2; D is uncertain. Trimming removed 6 bases from V and 4 bases from J, with 9 bases in between. The CDR3 has 12 amino acids. CDR1 is MDHEN and CDR2 is SYDVKM in the germline V gene. In DNA, the CDR3 is TGTGCCAGCAGCCTTAGTGTCTATGGCTACACCTTC. Translation: CASSLSVYGYTF.

The rearrangement links TRBV14 to TRBJ2-6; D remains unclear. This CDR3 region has 15 residues. V was trimmed by 2 bases and J by 4 bases, leaving 9 bases between them. Looked up from germline, CDR1 is SGHDN and CDR2 is FVKESK. CDR3 DNA sequence: TGTGCCAGCAGCCAAACACCTCCGGGGGCCAACGTCCTGACTTTC. Its translation: CASSQTPPGANVLTF.

This sequence joins TRBV28 and TRBJ1-5; D is unresolved. The germline gives CDR1 MDHEN, CDR2 SYDVKM. Trimming stripped 4 bases from V and 2 bases from J, with 15 bases between. The CDR3 totals 16 residues. The CDR3 here is CASSSVGLGGNQPQHF. CDR3 sequence (DNA): TGTGCCAGCAGTTCTGTGGGGTTGGGAGGCAATCAGCCCCAGCATTTT.

The table lists this clone with a few counts. The gene calls are TRBV5-1 and TRBJ2-7; D might be TRBD2 (5 bases). The CDR3 totals 14 residues. The V gene's germline CDR1 is SGHRS and CDR2 YFSETQ. The V gene lost 1 base and the J gene lost 0 bases, with 8 bases spanning the gap. The CDR3 here is CASSLSRGSYEQYF. CDR3 bases: TGCGCCAGCAGCTTGTCCCGGGGCTCCTACGAGCAGTACTTC.

As concerns this clone: The identical CDR3 is also encoded by other nucleotide sequences in the sample. V and J are TRBV4-2 and TRBJ2-7, with D perhaps TRBD2 (6 bases). V gave up 0 bases and J gave up 1 base, with 10 bases separating them. The CDR3 is made up of 15 amino acids. Germline CDR1 and CDR2: LGHNA and YNFKEQ. CDR3 in amino acids: CASSQDMEGSYEQYF. As DNA, the CDR3 is TGTGCCAGCAGCCAAGATATGGAGGGATCCTACGAGCAGTACTTC.

The chain employs TRBV19 and TRBJ2-7, with 7 bases that match TRBD1. The ends lost 5 bases at V and 3 bases at J; junction bases unmatched: 4. This CDR3 is 13 amino acids long. Germline V CDR1 and CDR2: LNHDA, SQIVND (reference sequence). The DNA for the CDR3 is TGTGCCAGTAGTCCCTGGGACAGCTACGAGCAGTACTTC. Its translation is CASSPWDSYEQYF.

This chain links TRBV5-1 with TRBJ2-3; D perhaps matches TRBD2 (5 bases). V shed 0 bases and J shed 4 bases, with 12 bases lying between them. Germline CDR1 SGHRS, CDR2 YFSETQ. The CDR3 is 15 residues long. CDR3 loop: CASSLETPRADTQYF. In DNA form, the CDR3 reads TGCGCCAGCAGCTTGGAGACCCCGAGGGCAGATACGCAGTATTTT.